These T cell receptor beta chains were read from a single sample in a study of cytotoxic CD8 clonotypes in ibrutinib-treated CLL. Here immunoSEQ multiplex PCR was the method, and the copy in TCRdb shows in-frame clones only, minus some. The sample records about 97,000 clones, about 72% being singletons. Specimen: PBMCs, collected after 12 months of ibrutinib treatment. All receptors come from a human donor with chronic lymphocytic leukemia. Both conserved end residues are part of each CDR3. Fields, in order: V gene, D gene, clone size, J gene, CDR3 protein, CDR3 DNA. The D gene is left open where the match is weak. Size is omitted from some rows. Given values are once, few, many or a class for expanded clones.

TRBV25-1,TRBD1,NA,TRBJ1-2,CASSYAQGGYGYTF,TGTGCCAGCAGTTACGCTCAGGGGGGCTATGGCTACACCTTC
TRBV19,NA,NA,TRBJ2-5,CAAAPDRGSQYF,TGTGCCGCCGCGCCGGACAGAGGGTCCCAGTACTTC
TRBV5-6,NA,few,TRBJ2-3,CASSFTGSSTDTQYF,TGTGCCAGCAGCTTTACTGGGAGCAGCACAGATACGCAGTATTTT
TRBV6-1,TRBD1,once,TRBJ1-6,CASRTGQASNSPLHF,TGTGCCAGCAGGACCGGACAGGCATCTAATTCACCCCTCCACTTT
TRBV6-5,NA,NA,TRBJ2-1,CASRGYEQFF,TGTGCCAGCAGGGGGTATGAGCAGTTCTTC
TRBV4-1,NA,NA,TRBJ2-2,CASSQGGRSGELFF,TGCGCCAGCAGCCAAGGGGGCAGGTCCGGGGAGCTGTTTTTT
TRBV6-1,NA,NA,TRBJ1-2,CASSGRTAPYGYTF,TGTGCCAGCAGTGGTCGGACAGCCCCCTATGGCTACACCTTC
TRBV5-1,TRBD2,NA,TRBJ2-3,CASSFSGGLTDTQYF,TGCGCCAGCAGCTTTTCGGGGGGGCTCACAGATACGCAGTATTTT
TRBV29-1,NA,NA,TRBJ2-3,CSVGGGYPDTQYF,TGCAGCGTTGGGGGGGGCTACCCAGATACGCAGTATTTT
TRBV29-1,TRBD1,NA,TRBJ1-1,CSVRTGGGEAFF,TGCAGCGTCCGAACAGGGGGGGGTGAAGCTTTCTTT
TRBV4-2,NA,NA,TRBJ1-4,CASSQEDAGGKLFF,TGTGCCAGCAGCCAAGAGGACGCAGGTGGAAAACTGTTTTTT
TRBV14,NA,few,TRBJ1-2,CASSAGVRYGYTF,TGTGCCAGCAGCGCAGGGGTCCGCTATGGCTACACCTTC
TRBV27,NA,many,TRBJ1-6,CASSTAGSNSPLHF,TGTGCCAGCAGTACCGCAGGGAGTAATTCACCCCTCCACTTT
TRBV6-1,NA,NA,TRBJ2-1,CASSEVVLHNEQFF,TGTGCCAGCAGTGAAGTAGTGTTACACAATGAGCAGTTCTTC
TRBV7-3,NA,few,TRBJ1-6,CASSTGVGNSPLHF,TGTGCCAGCAGTACCGGGGTTGGGAATTCACCCCTCCACTTT
TRBV4-1,TRBD1,NA,TRBJ1-2,CASSPGQGAYYGYTF,TGCGCCAGCAGCCCGGGACAGGGGGCTTACTATGGCTACACCTTC
TRBV5-4,TRBD1,NA,TRBJ2-2,CASSWGQGFTGELFF,TGTGCCAGCAGCTGGGGACAGGGGTTCACCGGGGAGCTGTTTTTT
TRBV6-5,TRBD2,once,TRBJ2-5,CASSYRPGGYETQYF,TGTGCCAGCAGTTATCGGCCGGGGGGGTATGAGACCCAGTACTTC
TRBV2,NA,few,TRBJ2-2,CASRSETGPGELFF,TGTGCCAGCAGATCTGAGACAGGCCCCGGGGAGCTGTTTTTT
TRBV6-1,TRBD2,NA,TRBJ2-5,CASSLTSGAETQYF,TGTGCCAGCAGTTTGACTAGCGGGGCAGAGACCCAGTACTTC
TRBV27,TRBD1,NA,TRBJ2-7,CASSLNTGTGNPYEQYF,TGTGCCAGCAGTCTTAATACCGGGACAGGGAATCCTTACGAGCAGTACTTC
TRBV14,NA,once,TRBJ2-5,CASSQTSGKYF,TGTGCCAGCAGCCAGACCTCGGGGAAGTACTTC